The 18 T cell receptor beta chains given below trace back to one sample, sequenced in a study of Tregs in tolerant kidney transplant recipients. Assay: immunoSEQ multiplex PCR; the TCRdb copy retains only in-frame clones and omits some. The table shows tens of thousands of clones, with less than 90% occurring only once. Sample: CD4+ T cells from blood. Receptors were obtained from a human donor in good health.

To note about this clone: An end of the junction differs from the germline gene, which may be a read error. The CDR3 DNA reads as TGTGCTAGTGGCCCCATGACTAGCGGGTATAACACGGGGGAGCTGTTTTTT. Protein sequence: CASGPMTSGYNTGELFF. The chain is built from TRBV12-5 and TRBJ2-2, with 10 bases identical to TRBD2. The CDR3 loop spans 17 amino acids. From germline, CDR1 is LGHNT and CDR2 FRNRAP.

This chain uses TRBV28 with TRBJ2-5, with D hard to call. CDR3 length: 12 amino acids. Between the trimmed V and J ends, which lost 1 base and 5 bases, there was a span of 5 bases. CDR1 and CDR2 from the germline V gene are MDHEN and SYDVKM. The CDR3 region is CASSLFLETQYF. The CDR3 nucleotides are TGTGCCAGCAGTTTATTTTTGGAGACCCAGTACTTC.

The rearrangement joins TRBV15 to TRBJ1-1; TRBD1 aligns across 8 bases. CDR3 length: 15 residues. Germline loops: CDR1 LNHNV, CDR2 YYDKDF (reference sequence). The V gene end was trimmed by 5 bases and the J gene end by 4 bases; junction bases not matched to a gene: 9. The CDR3 bases are TGTGCCACCAGCCCTGGACAGGGAGGGGGCACTGAAGCTTTCTTT. Encoded protein: CATSPGQGGGTEAFF.

The rearrangement joins TRBV7-9 to TRBJ1-4; 7 bases match TRBD1. Per germline, CDR1 SEHNR and CDR2 FQNEAQ (reference sequence). The CDR3 has 13 amino acids. V lost 3 bases, J lost 8 bases, and 3 bases stayed unmatched. CDR3: CASSLTGFEKLFF. CDR3 DNA sequence: TGTGCCAGCAGCTTGACAGGGTTCGAAAAACTGTTTTTT.

The count of this clone is one. The chain links TRBV5-1 to TRBJ1-1; a possible D gene is TRBD1 (6 bases). The CDR3 is 14 residues long. Germline V gives CDR1 SGHRS, CDR2 YFSETQ. The germline V and J ends were trimmed by 4 bases and 0 bases, with 10 bases remaining between them. The CDR3 loop is CASSLTGMNTEAFF. In nucleotides, the CDR3 is TGCGCCAGCAGCCTGACAGGAATGAACACTGAAGCTTTCTTT.

The J gene is TRBJ2-1, the V gene TRBV7-9; unclear D gene. Germline V lookup: CDR1 SEHNR, CDR2 FQNEAQ (reference sequence). V was clipped by 1 base and J by 10 bases, with 14 bases between them. This CDR3 has 14 amino acids. CDR3 sequence reads: CASSLGAPLREQFF. CDR3 bases: TGTGCCAGCAGCTTAGGGGCCCCTCTCAGAGAGCAGTTCTTC.

This chain connects TRBV5-4 to TRBJ2-3, with 8 bases lining up with TRBD2. Germline V gene data show CDR1 as SGHNT and CDR2 as YYREEE (reference sequence). J lost 4 bases, V lost 9 bases, and 10 bases had no gene match. The CDR3 has 14 amino acids. CDR3 sequence (DNA): TGTGCCACCGGTAGCGGGAAGGGCGCAGATACGCAGTATTTT. Amino acid sequence: CATGSGKGADTQYF.

J is TRBJ1-1 and V is TRBV4-2; D unclear. The CDR3 contains 16 residues. Trimming cost V 4 bases and J 1 base, with 16 bases left between them. CDR1 is LGHNA and CDR2 is YNFKEQ in the germline V gene. CDR3 sequence: CASSLQLTQENTEAFF. The DNA of the CDR3 is TGTGCCAGCAGCCTGCAATTGACCCAGGAGAACACTGAAGCTTTCTTT.

V usage is TRBV11-2 and J usage is TRBJ2-7, with 9 bases lining up with TRBD2. CDR1 SGHAT and CDR2 FQNNGV come from the germline V gene. The J segment lost 2 bases and the V segment lost 4 bases, leaving 15 bases of the junction unmatched. CDR3 length: 18 residues. CDR3 sequence: CASSSLIGREGRTYEQYF. The CDR3, as DNA: TGTGCCAGCAGCTCCCTAATCGGGCGGGAGGGACGGACCTACGAGCAGTACTTC. Using reference TRBV11-2 and TRBJ2-7 for the parts outside the CDR3, the full variable domain is EAGVAQSPRYKIIEKRQSVAFWCNPISGHATLYWYQQILGQGPKLLIQFQNNGVVDDSQLPKDRFSAERLKGVDSTLKIQPAKLEDSAVYLCASSSLIGREGRTYEQYFGPGTRLTVT.

The chain combines TRBV9 with TRBJ2-7; 10 nucleotides agree with TRBD1. This CDR3 spans 15 amino acids. V lost 3 bases, J lost 3 bases, and 6 bases stayed unmatched. Germline V gene sequence: CDR1 SGDLS, CDR2 YYNGEE. In DNA form, the CDR3 reads TGTGCCAGCAGCGCACAGGGACAGGGGATCTACGAGCAGTACTTC. It encodes CASSAQGQGIYEQYF.

This chain connects TRBV19 to TRBJ1-2; D uncertain. The V end lost 5 bases, the J end lost 4 bases, and 8 bases lay between the germline ends. Germline V CDR1 and CDR2: LNHDA, SQIVND (reference sequence). CDR3 size: 12 residues. The CDR3 here is CASSGVGYGYTF. The CDR3 nucleotides are TGTGCCAGTAGTGGGGTGGGCTATGGCTACACCTTC.

J is TRBJ1-3 and V is TRBV5-6, with no clear D. Trimming shortened V by 0 bases and J by 2 bases, and 9 bases separated the two germline ends. Germline V gene data show CDR1 as SGHDT and CDR2 as YYEEEE. The CDR3 totals 15 residues. The CDR3 protein is CASSLDPLAGNTIYF. The CDR3 region has the DNA TGTGCCAGCAGCTTGGATCCTCTGGCTGGAAACACCATATATTTT. The full variable domain, rest sourced from reference TRBV5-6 and TRBJ1-3, is DAGVTQSPTHLIKTRGQQVTLRCSPKSGHDTVSWYQQALGQGPQFIFQYYEEEERQRGNFPDRFSGHQFPNYSSELNVNALLLGDSALYLCASSLDPLAGNTIYFGEGSWLTVV.

V usage is TRBV7-3 and J usage is TRBJ2-2; no definite D call. The germline CDR1 and CDR2 sequences are SGHTA and FQGTGA. This CDR3 comprises 12 residues. Trimming removed 5 bases at V and 6 bases at J, with 7 bases between. The CDR3 coding sequence is TGTGCCAGCAGCCATGGGTCCGGGGAGCTGTTTTTT. This gives the protein CASSHGSGELFF.

V is TRBV30 and J is TRBJ1-6; TRBD1 might be the D (5 bases). Per the germline V gene, CDR1 is GTSNPN and CDR2 is SVGIG (reference sequence). V was shortened by 3 bases and J by 7 bases, with 10 bases between the two germline ends. The CDR3 sequence is 13 residues long. The CDR3 loop reads CAWRGRENSPLHF. Written as DNA, the CDR3 is TGTGCCTGGAGGGGACGTGAAAATTCACCCCTCCACTTT.

On this clone itself: At one end the junction does not follow the germline gene, possibly because of a read error. The chain has TRBV5-1 and TRBJ2-5, with TRBD2 as a possible D gene (6 bases). Germline CDR1 SGHRS, CDR2 YFSETQ. The length of the CDR3 is 15 residues. The CDR3 DNA follows: TGCACCAGCAGCTCCCAGGGAGCGGGCCAAGAGACCCAGTACTTC. Its translation is CTSSSQGAGQETQYF.

A single count supports this clone. The chain is built from TRBV21-1 and TRBJ1-5. TRBV21-1 is a pseudogene locus. The CDR3 consists of 16 residues. The CDR3 nucleotides read TGTGCCAGCAGCAAAGACGGAGGGAGGGGAGCCCAGCCCCAGCATTTT. Its translation: CASSKDGGRGAQPQHF.

This clone was seen only once. This rearrangement joins TRBV15 to TRBJ2-2; possibly TRBD1 for D (5 bases). The length of the CDR3 is 15 residues. Germline V gives CDR1 LNHNV, CDR2 YYDKDF (reference sequence). V shed 8 bases and J shed 5 bases, with 18 bases lying between them. The CDR3 DNA sequence: TGTGCCACCGAGAACCCGAAAGGGGTTACCGGGGAGCTGTTTTTT. Protein product: CATENPKGVTGELFF.

This rearrangement joins TRBV7-3 to TRBJ2-3; D possibly uses TRBD1 or TRBD2 (5 bases each). The CDR3 consists of 15 residues. The germline CDR1 and CDR2 sequences are SGHTA and FQGTGA. The V end lost 2 bases, the J end lost 6 bases, and 15 bases lay between the germline ends. Here the CDR3 reads CASSLGGTQTDTQYF. CDR3 sequence (DNA): TGTGCCAGCAGCTTAGGGGGAACCCAAACCGATACGCAGTATTTT.